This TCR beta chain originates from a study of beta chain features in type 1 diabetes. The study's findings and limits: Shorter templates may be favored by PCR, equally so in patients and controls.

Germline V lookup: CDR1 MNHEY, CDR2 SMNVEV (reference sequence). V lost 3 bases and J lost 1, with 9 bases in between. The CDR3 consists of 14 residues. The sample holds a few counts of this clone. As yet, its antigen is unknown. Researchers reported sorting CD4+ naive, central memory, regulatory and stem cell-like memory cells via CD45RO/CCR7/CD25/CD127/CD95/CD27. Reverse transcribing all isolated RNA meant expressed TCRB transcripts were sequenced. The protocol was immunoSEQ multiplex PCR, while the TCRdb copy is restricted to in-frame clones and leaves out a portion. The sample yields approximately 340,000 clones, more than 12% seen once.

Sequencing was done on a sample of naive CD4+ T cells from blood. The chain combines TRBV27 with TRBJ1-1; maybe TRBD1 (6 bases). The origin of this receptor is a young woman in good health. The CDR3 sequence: CASSFRDKNTEAFF. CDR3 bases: TGTGCCAGCAGTTTCCGGGACAAGAACACTGAAGCTTTCTTT.